A selection of T cell receptor beta chains follows, all from one sample in a study of Ad26.COV2.S vaccination and SARS-CoV-2 variants. The table came from immunoSEQ multiplex PCR; TCRdb's copy has only in-frame clones and leaves some out. Found here are around 400,000 clones, 80% to 90% of them singletons; the top ten hold more than 7%. Material: peripheral blood, obtained in a trial of Ad26.COV2.S vaccine versus placebo. These receptors came from a person aged 18-65 years who received the Ad26.COV2.S COVID-19 vaccine or a placebo. CDR3s include the opening cysteine and the closing phenylalanine or tryptophan. A D gene is named only where the DNA matches it firmly. The size field is filled for only some rows; it gives once, few, many or a size class.

v_call	d_call	clone_size	j_call	cdr3_nt	cdr3_aa
TRBV6-2/TRBV6-3	NA	NA	TRBJ2-7	TGTGCCAGCAGTTTTGGGCAGGGAAGCTCCTACGAGCAGTACTTC	CASSFGQGSSYEQYF
TRBV7-9	NA	few	TRBJ2-6	TGTGCCAGCAGCCCTGTTGGACGGGCTAGCTCTGGGGCCAACGTCCTGACTTTC	CASSPVGRASSGANVLTF
TRBV2	NA	NA	TRBJ2-7	TGTGCCAGCAAGGGAGCAAGCTCCTACGAGCAGTACTTC	CASKGASSYEQYF
TRBV5-6	NA	NA	TRBJ2-7	TGTGCCAGCAGCTTGAGGGACTTCCACGACGGCGAGCAGTACTTC	CASSLRDFHDGEQYF
TRBV4-2	TRBD2	NA	TRBJ2-1	TGTGCCAGCAGCCAAGAGGCACTAGCGGGGGGGCCCTCCTACAATGAGCAGTTCTTC	CASSQEALAGGPSYNEQFF
TRBV27	NA	NA	TRBJ1-1	TGTGCCAGCAGTTTACAGCTGAACACTGAAGCTTTCTTT	CASSLQLNTEAFF
TRBV9	TRBD1	NA	TRBJ2-7	TGTGCCAGCAGCGTAACGGGACAGGGGGGCTACGAGCAGTACTTC	CASSVTGQGGYEQYF
TRBV6-5	NA	NA	TRBJ2-5	TGTGCGTGCTCGGGAGTCAACCAAGAGACCCAGTACTTC	CACSGVNQETQYF
TRBV11-3	TRBD1	many	TRBJ1-4	TGTGCCAGCAGCTTATCCGGGACAGGGGAAAAACTGTTTTTT	CASSLSGTGEKLFF
TRBV29-1	NA	few	TRBJ1-1	TGCAGCGCGATTAGGACAGCCTTGAACACTGAAGCTTTCTTT	CSAIRTALNTEAFF
TRBV7-9	NA	NA	TRBJ2-3	TGTGCCAGCAGCTTAGCGGCGTGGTACGGCTCTAGCACAGATACGCAGTATTTT	CASSLAAWYGSSTDTQYF
TRBV13	NA	NA	TRBJ1-5	TGTGCCAGCAGCCATAGGGTTAGCAATCAGCCCCAGCATTTT	CASSHRVSNQPQHF
TRBV7-2	NA	NA	TRBJ2-5	TGTGCCAGCAGCTTCCAGGGAGGCCAAGAGACCCAGTACTTC	CASSFQGGQETQYF
TRBV10-1	TRBD2	NA	TRBJ2-3	TGCGCCAGCAGTGAGCGTGGTCGGGGGGGACGATCAGATACGCAGTATTTT	CASSERGRGGRSDTQYF
TRBV4-1	TRBD2	NA	TRBJ2-7	TGCGCCAGCAGCCAAGGAGGTGGCGGGGGGCTATCCTACGAGCAGTACTTC	CASSQGGGGGLSYEQYF
TRBV5-1	NA	NA	TRBJ2-1	TGCGCCAGCAGCTTGGGCAGCATCTCCTACAATGAGCAGTTCTTC	CASSLGSISYNEQFF
TRBV2	TRBD1	NA	TRBJ1-1	TGTGCCAGGGCCCTCGGGACAGGGGACTTGAACACTGAAGCTTTCTTT	CARALGTGDLNTEAFF
TRBV27	TRBD1	NA	TRBJ2-5	TGTGCCAGCAGTTTCACAGGGGTTGGAGAGACCCAGTACTTC	CASSFTGVGETQYF
TRBV13	NA	NA	TRBJ1-6	TGTGCCAGCAGCTTACGATTAGTAGGATCACCCCTCCACTTT	CASSLRLVGSPLHF
TRBV5-4	NA	NA	TRBJ1-1	TGTGCCAGCAGCTTGCGAGGCTCCGGTGAAGCTTTCTTT	CASSLRGSGEAFF
TRBV27	NA	NA	TRBJ1-2	TGTGCCAGCAGTTTATTGGGTGTGGGTGGCTACACCTTC	CASSLLGVGGYTF
TRBV18	NA	NA	TRBJ2-1	TGTGCCAGCTCGCGAAGGAACACACGGGGTGAGCAGTTCTTC	CASSRRNTRGEQFF
TRBV29-1	TRBD2	NA	TRBJ2-5	TGCAGCGGAGAGCGGGAGTGGGGAGAGACCCAGTACTTC	CSGEREWGETQYF
TRBV24-1	NA	once	TRBJ2-5	TGTGCCACCAGTGATTTTAATAGGGAGACCCAGTACTTC	CATSDFNRETQYF
TRBV5-1	NA	NA	TRBJ2-3	TGCGCCAGCAGCTTGGCCCATGTGATCGCAGATACGCAGTATTTT	CASSLAHVIADTQYF
TRBV6-1	TRBD2	NA	TRBJ2-7	TGTGCCAGCAGTGAAGACGGACTAGTGGCCGGCGAGCAGTACTTC	CASSEDGLVAGEQYF
TRBV4-2	NA	few	TRBJ1-2	TGTGCCAGCAGCCAGGGGACTGAGGACTACACCTTC	CASSQGTEDYTF
TRBV2	NA	once	TRBJ2-1	TGTGCCAGCAGCCTAGGCTACAGCGCCTCCTACAATGAGCAGTTCTTC	CASSLGYSASYNEQFF
TRBV4-1	NA	NA	TRBJ2-7	TGCGCCAGCAGCCAAGATTTCTCCAGGGGCTACGAGCAGTACTTC	CASSQDFSRGYEQYF
TRBV3-1/TRBV3-2	NA	NA	TRBJ2-1	TGTGCCAGCAGCCAAGATCTTCGGTACAATGAGCAGTTCTTC	CASSQDLRYNEQFF
TRBV7-2	TRBD1	NA	TRBJ1-2	TGTGCCAGCAGCGCAGGCCCAGGGGGAGGAGGCTACACCTTC	CASSAGPGGGGYTF
TRBV28	NA	few	TRBJ2-2	TGTGCCAGCGCGGCGGTGAACACCGGGGAGCTGTTTTTT	CASAAVNTGELFF
TRBV18	TRBD1	NA	TRBJ1-5	TGTGCCAGCTCACTAGCGACAGGGGGTAGCAATCAGCCCCAGCATTTT	CASSLATGGSNQPQHF